What follows is one TCR beta chain and its context. This CDR3 comprises 14 residues. V was shortened by 1 base and J by 5 bases, with 10 bases between the two germline ends. Germline V gives CDR1 LNHDA, CDR2 SQIVND (reference sequence). Orbital computed tomography, together with clinical symptoms, serum thyroxine, TRAb and thyroid ultrasound, was used for diagnosis. The authors amplified TCR beta CDR3 regions, and they did so from RNA transcripts for repertoire sequencing. HTBI-primed RT-PCR formed the first round, and a multiplex PCR formed the second. From the multiplex PCR reads, TCRdb called clonotypes with MiXCR, one entry per CDR3 protein. This table has about 700,000 distinct CDR3 sequences, approximately 40% appearing once. The data derive from a study of Graves' ophthalmopathy and Graves' hyperthyroidism.

The receptor was derived from an adult man with Graves' ophthalmopathy. The V and J genes are TRBV19 and TRBJ2-3; D not certain. What was sequenced was peripheral blood. The CDR3 loop is CASSIVAGRDTQYF. The CDR3 nucleotides are TGTGCCAGTAGTATAGTGGCTGGTAGAGATACGCAGTATTTT.